The 29 T cell receptor beta chains below were found in one sample sequenced in a study of Ad26.COV2.S vaccination and SARS-CoV-2 variants. This table comes from immunoSEQ multiplex PCR, and its TCRdb copy is limited to in-frame clones, with some not included. The sample lists hundreds of thousands of clones; around 89% were seen once. Documented treatment: approximately 18 received Ad26.COV2.S at low or high dose, single or two shots; about 5 received placebo; per-sample allocation not given. The samples were gathered on day 63 after the first injection of vaccine or placebo. The sequences come from peripheral blood, collected in a trial of Ad26.COV2.S vaccine versus placebo. The receptors derive from a person aged 18-60 years who received the Ad26.COV2.S COVID-19 vaccine or a placebo.

The V and J genes are TRBV5-6 and TRBJ2-7; D gene unclear. Germline CDR1 reads SGHDT; CDR2 reads YYEEEE. Trimming took 5 bases from V and 3 from J, leaving 12 bases between them. There are 13 residues in the CDR3. CDR3 in amino acids: CASSKRRGYEQYF. CDR3 coding DNA: TGTGCCAGCAGTAAAAGACGAGGCTACGAGCAGTACTTC.

The chain has TRBV6-5 and TRBJ2-5; 14 nucleotides line up with TRBD2. After removal of 2 bases from V and 5 bases from J, the junction contained 4 bases not matched to a gene. The CDR3 extends over 16 amino acids. Germline loops: CDR1 MNHEY, CDR2 SVGAGI. CDR3 region: CASSYSRTSGRETQYF. The CDR3 DNA reads as TGTGCCAGCAGTTACAGCCGGACTAGCGGGAGGGAGACCCAGTACTTC.

The chain recombines TRBV19 with TRBJ2-3; D ambiguous. CDR3 length equals 12 residues. With 5 bases removed from V and 3 bases from J, the gap between germline ends came to 6 bases. The germline V gene encodes CDR1 LNHDA and CDR2 SQIVND (reference sequence). This CDR3 reads CASSHATDTQYF. The CDR3 region has the DNA TGTGCCAGTAGTCACGCTACAGATACGCAGTATTTT.

V is TRBV19 and J is TRBJ1-5; 7 nucleotides align to TRBD1. The CDR3 has 14 residues. V shed 5 bases, J shed 6 bases, and the junction held 7 bases outside the gene matches. In germline, CDR1 is LNHDA, CDR2 SQIVND (reference sequence). CDR3 region: CASSSTGDGQPQHF. Written as DNA, the CDR3 is TGTGCCAGTAGTTCAACAGGGGATGGTCAGCCCCAGCATTTT.

This chain links TRBV6-5 with TRBJ1-2, with a possible D match to TRBD1 (5 bases). The V end was cut by 0 bases, the J end by 8 bases, with 10 bases between. CDR3 length: 13 amino acids. Germline CDR1 reads MNHEY; CDR2 reads SVGAGI. The CDR3 loop reads CASSYSSGRGYTF. As DNA, the CDR3 is TGTGCCAGCAGTTACTCCTCAGGGAGGGGCTACACCTTC.

This rearrangement joins TRBV5-1 to TRBJ2-2; no reliable D call. V was clipped by 4 bases and J by 7 bases, with 8 bases between them. The length of the CDR3 is 12 residues. Germline V gene lookup returns CDR1 SGHRS and CDR2 YFSETQ. The CDR3, as DNA: TGCGCCAGCAGCCCCCACGTCGGGGAGCTGTTTTTT. It translates to CASSPHVGELFF.

This clone was picked up one time. The identical CDR3 is also encoded by other nucleotide sequences in the sample. This rearrangement joins TRBV6-5 to TRBJ2-7; 7 bases align to TRBD1. CDR1 is MNHEY, CDR2 SVGAGI, per germline. This CDR3 region has 14 residues. Trimming took 8 bases from V and 1 from J; bases not matched to a gene: 8. CDR3 sequence reads: CASSYRDRSYEQYF. The DNA for the CDR3 is TGTGCCAGCTCATACCGGGACAGATCCTACGAGCAGTACTTC.

This chain connects TRBV19 to TRBJ2-3, with TRBD2 matching 7 bases. Unmatched junction bases numbered 13, after V lost 5 bases and J lost 2 bases. This CDR3 contains 17 residues. In germline, CDR1 is LNHDA, CDR2 SQIVND (reference sequence). CDR3 coding DNA: TGTGCCAGTAGTCCAAACCCCGGGACTACTAACACAGATACGCAGTATTTT. Encoded protein: CASSPNPGTTNTDTQYF.

The rearrangement joins TRBV18 to TRBJ2-1, with 8 bases fitting TRBD1. The germline V gene has CDR1 KGHSH and CDR2 LQKENI. The CDR3 length is 14 residues. J lost 8 bases, V lost 3 bases, and 6 bases had no gene match. This CDR3 is CASSPPPDRDEQFF. The DNA of the CDR3 is TGTGCCAGCTCACCCCCCCCGGACAGGGATGAGCAGTTCTTC.

The V gene is TRBV30, the J gene TRBJ2-7; no clear D gene. With 2 bases removed from V and 6 bases from J, the gap between germline ends came to 8 bases. The germline V gene encodes CDR1 GTSNPN and CDR2 SVGIG (reference sequence). The CDR3 covers 11 residues. The CDR3 protein is CAWSRRIEQYF. CDR3 DNA: TGTGCCTGGAGTAGAAGGATCGAGCAGTACTTC.

The genes are TRBV7-2 and TRBJ1-1; 8 bases map to TRBD1. From germline, CDR1 is SGHTA and CDR2 FQGNSA. This CDR3 has 17 residues. Trimming at V came to 2 bases and at J to 0 bases, leaving 8 bases not matched to a gene. The CDR3 reads CASSLRTGRNLNTEAFF. As DNA, the CDR3 is TGTGCCAGCAGCTTACGGACAGGGCGAAACTTGAACACTGAAGCTTTCTTT.

The gene calls are TRBV5-1 and TRBJ2-3; the D gene could be TRBD1 or TRBD2 (6 bases each). Germline loops: CDR1 SGHRS, CDR2 YFSETQ. The CDR3 has 15 residues. V was pared by 2 bases and J by 2 bases, with 12 bases between. CDR3 nucleotide sequence: TGCGCCAGCAGCTTCTCGGGGGCCCCCACAGATACGCAGTATTTT. It encodes CASSFSGAPTDTQYF.

The chain employs TRBV6-1 and TRBJ2-7; the D gene is possibly TRBD2 (5 bases). This CDR3 is 13 amino acids long. Germline V CDR1 and CDR2: MNHNS, SASEGT. V lost 0 bases and J 6 bases, leaving 9 bases between the germline ends. The CDR3 nucleotides read TGTGCCAGCAGTGAAGCCGCCAGCGGCGAGCAGTACTTC. It translates to CASSEAASGEQYF.

The chain recombines TRBV12-5 with TRBJ1-1; the D gene is possibly TRBD1 (6 bases). The CDR3 spans 13 residues. Germline CDR1 is LGHNT and CDR2 is FRNRAP. With 6 bases removed from V and 3 bases from J, the gap between germline ends came to 11 bases. The CDR3 here is CASGWGRDTEAFF. Here the CDR3 DNA reads TGTGCTAGTGGCTGGGGGCGGGACACTGAAGCTTTCTTT. Complete variable domain (other parts from reference TRBV12-5 and TRBJ1-1): DARVTQTPRHKVTEMGQEVTMRCQPILGHNTVFWYRQTMMQGLELLAYFRNRAPLDDSGMPKDRFSAEMPDATLATLKIQPSEPRDSAVYFCASGWGRDTEAFFGQGTRLTVV.

This chain connects TRBV30 to TRBJ2-5; D ambiguous. Germline loops: CDR1 GTSNPN, CDR2 SVGIG (reference sequence). The V gene lost 0 bases and the J gene lost 5 bases, with 4 bases spanning the gap. The CDR3 covers 11 residues. The CDR3 spells CAWSVQETQYF. The CDR3 nucleotides are TGTGCCTGGAGTGTACAGGAGACCCAGTACTTC.

Only one count was recorded for this clone. V usage is TRBV29-1 and J usage is TRBJ1-1; 8 nucleotides agree with TRBD1. Germline values: CDR1 SQVTM, CDR2 ANQGSEA. With V trimmed by 4 bases and J by 5 bases, 6 bases remained unmatched. The CDR3 runs to 13 residues. CDR3 sequence (DNA): TGCAGCGTTGTCAAACAGGGGGGGACTGAAGCTTTCTTT. Translated, it gives CSVVKQGGTEAFF.

The genes are TRBV27 and TRBJ1-5; D call uncertain. Germline V gives CDR1 MNHEY, CDR2 SMNVEV (reference sequence). This CDR3 contains 13 residues. Trimming pared 6 bases from V and 2 bases from J, leaving 8 bases between. CDR3 sequence (DNA): TGTGCCAGCAGGAGAGACCGCAATCAGCCCCAGCATTTT. It encodes CASRRDRNQPQHF.

The CDR3 region is CASSLGTYFPDTQYF. The CDR3 DNA is TGCGCCAGCAGCCTCGGGACATATTTTCCAGATACGCAGTATTTT. The V gene is TRBV5-1, the J gene TRBJ2-3; tentative D call: TRBD1 (6 bases). This CDR3 spans 15 amino acids. Trimming took 4 bases from V and 4 from J, leaving 16 bases between them. In germline, CDR1 is SGHRS, CDR2 YFSETQ.

This clone was seen more than once but under ten times. The rearrangement links TRBV10-3 to TRBJ2-2; TRBD2 aligns across 7 bases. The CDR3 sequence is 14 residues long. Trimming took 6 bases from V and 7 from J; bases not matched to a gene: 8. Per the germline V gene, CDR1 is ENHRY and CDR2 is SYGVKD. CDR3 bases: TGTGCCATCAGGGGGAACGCGGGAGACGGGGAGCTGTTTTTT. Amino acid sequence: CAIRGNAGDGELFF.

The J gene is TRBJ2-7, the V gene TRBV5-4; D uncertain. V was clipped by 0 bases and J by 3 bases, with 7 bases between them. Germline V gene sequence: CDR1 SGHNT, CDR2 YYREEE (reference sequence). This CDR3 has 13 amino acids. This chain's CDR3 is CASSLESDYEQYF. CDR3 DNA: TGTGCCAGCAGCTTGGAATCCGACTACGAGCAGTACTTC.

The chain uses TRBV6-5 and TRBJ1-2; 8 bases fit TRBD1. The germline gives CDR1 MNHEY, CDR2 SVGAGI. The CDR3 is 15 amino acids. With V trimmed by 2 bases and J by 6 bases, 8 bases remained unmatched. The CDR3 DNA follows: TGTGCCAGCAGTTACGATAGTTGGACAGGGAATGGCTACACCTTC. It codes for CASSYDSWTGNGYTF.

The rearrangement uses TRBV7-9 and TRBJ2-6, with D possibly TRBD2 on 5 matching bases. The germline V and J ends were trimmed by 3 bases and 3 bases, with 6 bases remaining between them. The germline gives CDR1 SEHNR, CDR2 FQNEAQ (reference sequence). The CDR3 runs to 14 residues. The CDR3 loop is CASSFAGGANVLTF. The CDR3 nucleotides are TGTGCCAGCAGCTTTGCGGGTGGGGCCAACGTCCTGACTTTC.

The chain uses TRBV6-5 and TRBJ2-7, with 9 bases identical to TRBD2. Germline values: CDR1 MNHEY, CDR2 SVGAGI. V shed 6 bases and J 3 bases; nucleotides not matched to a gene: 3. The CDR3 covers 13 residues. The CDR3 here is CASRRGGVYEQYF. The DNA of the CDR3 is TGTGCCAGCAGGCGGGGGGGGGTCTACGAGCAGTACTTC.

This clone was observed once. This sequence joins TRBV19 and TRBJ2-5; TRBD2 matches 7 bases. V was clipped by 4 bases and J by 4 bases; unmatched bases: 12. The length of the CDR3 is 16 residues. CDR1 and CDR2 from the germline V gene are LNHDA and SQIVND (reference sequence). For the CDR3, the DNA is TGTGCCAGTAGTAGCTGGCGGGGGACCCAGAGAGAGACCCAGTACTTC. This sequence encodes CASSSWRGTQRETQYF.

The V gene is TRBV28, the J gene TRBJ1-2; 8 bases agree with TRBD1. The V and J ends lost 6 bases and 2 bases, in that order; junction bases with no gene match: 5. CDR1 and CDR2 from the germline V gene are MDHEN and SYDVKM. There are 14 residues in the CDR3. The CDR3 DNA follows: TGTGCCAGCAGCACTGGACAGGGAAACTATGGCTACACCTTC. Protein product: CASSTGQGNYGYTF.

The rearrangement uses TRBV24-1 and TRBJ2-3; no reliable D call. CDR3 length equals 18 residues. V lost 3 bases and J 2 bases, leaving 20 bases between the germline ends. CDR1 is KGHDR and CDR2 is SFDVKD in the germline V gene. The CDR3 here is CATSDPPGASRHTDTQYF. As DNA, the CDR3 is TGTGCCACCAGTGATCCCCCGGGTGCGAGTCGGCACACAGATACGCAGTATTTT.

The genes are TRBV5-5 and TRBJ1-5; D perhaps matches TRBD1 (6 bases). The ends were cut back, 1 base at V and 0 bases at J, with 8 bases in the middle. CDR1 and CDR2 from the germline V gene are SGHKS and YYEKEE (reference sequence). The CDR3 length is 15 residues. CDR3 protein: CASSLTGNSNQPQHF. CDR3 in DNA: TGTGCCAGCAGCTTGACAGGGAATAGCAATCAGCCCCAGCATTTT.

This rearrangement joins TRBV19 to TRBJ1-5; perhaps TRBD1 as D (5 bases). Germline V gene lookup returns CDR1 LNHDA and CDR2 SQIVND (reference sequence). CDR3 length: 15 residues. Trimming cost V 7 bases and J 2 bases, with 15 bases left between them. The CDR3 DNA sequence: TGTGCCAGTAAAATGGGGGAGTCCGGCAATCAGCCCCAGCATTTT. Its translation: CASKMGESGNQPQHF.

The chain has TRBV7-3 and TRBJ1-2, with D maybe TRBD1 (5 bases). This CDR3 is 14 amino acids long. Trimming pared 2 bases from V and 8 bases from J, leaving 15 bases between. Germline V CDR1 and CDR2: SGHTA, FQGTGA. The CDR3, as DNA: TGTGCCAGCAGCTTAGGGGCAGGGATGGAGGGCTACACCTTC. This codes for CASSLGAGMEGYTF.